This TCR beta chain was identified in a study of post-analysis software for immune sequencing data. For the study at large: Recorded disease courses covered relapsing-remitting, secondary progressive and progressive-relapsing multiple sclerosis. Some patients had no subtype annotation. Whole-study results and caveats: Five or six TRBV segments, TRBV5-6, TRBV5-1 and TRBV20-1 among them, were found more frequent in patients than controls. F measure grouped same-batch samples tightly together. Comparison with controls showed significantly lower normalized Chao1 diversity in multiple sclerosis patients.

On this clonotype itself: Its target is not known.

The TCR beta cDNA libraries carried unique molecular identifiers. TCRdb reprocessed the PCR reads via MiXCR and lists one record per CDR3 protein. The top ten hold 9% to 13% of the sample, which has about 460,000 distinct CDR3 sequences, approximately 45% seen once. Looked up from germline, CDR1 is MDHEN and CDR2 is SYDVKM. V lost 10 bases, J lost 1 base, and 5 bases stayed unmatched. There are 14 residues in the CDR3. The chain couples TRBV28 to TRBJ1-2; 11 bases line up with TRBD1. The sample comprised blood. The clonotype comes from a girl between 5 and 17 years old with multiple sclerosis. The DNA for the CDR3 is TGTGCCACCAGGACAGGGGGCCTTAACTATGGCTACACCTTC. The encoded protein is CATRTGGLNYGYTF.